This TCR beta chain was captured by sequencing in a study of response to subunit inactivated influenza vaccine. Study-level points and caveats: It was the authors' suggestion that each seasonal influenza vaccination recruits few new T cells.

TCRdb reprocessed the RT-PCR reads via MiXCR and lists one record per CDR3 protein. The data contain around 790,000 distinct CDR3 sequences, 21% of them singletons. Details on this clonotype: What it binds is unknown.

J lost 7 bases, V lost 3 bases, and 11 bases had no gene match. This CDR3 comprises 15 residues. Germline CDR1 and CDR2: DFQATT and SNEGSKA (reference sequence). The sequence was obtained from a man aged 50-60 years who received an inactivated influenza vaccine. The sample in question was PBMCs from blood, obtained more than 4 days after vaccination. V and J are TRBV20-1 and TRBJ2-1, with 8 bases matching TRBD2. CDR3 residues: CSASIPRGGLNEQFF. The CDR3 nucleotides read TGCAGTGCTAGTATCCCCCGGGGGGGCCTAAATGAGCAGTTCTTC.